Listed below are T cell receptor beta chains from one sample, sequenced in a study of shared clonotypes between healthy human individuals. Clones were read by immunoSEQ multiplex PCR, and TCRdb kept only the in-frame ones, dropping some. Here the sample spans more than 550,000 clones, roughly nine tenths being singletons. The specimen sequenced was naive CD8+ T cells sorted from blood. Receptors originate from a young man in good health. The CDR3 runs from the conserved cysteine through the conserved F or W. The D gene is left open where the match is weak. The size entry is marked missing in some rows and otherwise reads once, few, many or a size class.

CDR3 protein: CSVRDSENYGYTF; CDR3 DNA: TGCAGCGTTCGGGACAGCGAAAACTATGGCTACACCTTC; V gene: TRBV29-1; CDR3 length: 13; clone size: -; J gene: TRBJ1-2; D gene: TRBD1
CDR3 protein: CSVMDRESYNEQFF; CDR3 DNA: TGCAGCGTGATGGACAGGGAATCATACAATGAGCAGTTCTTC; V gene: TRBV29-1; CDR3 length: 14; clone size: -; J gene: TRBJ2-1; D gene: TRBD1
CDR3 protein: CASSLGTSGYSEQYF; CDR3 DNA: TGTGCCAGCAGCCTCGGGACTAGCGGGTACAGCGAGCAGTACTTC; V gene: TRBV11-2; CDR3 length: 15; clone size: -; J gene: TRBJ2-7; D gene: TRBD2
CDR3 protein: CASSRGRQVNTEAFF; CDR3 DNA: TGCGCCAGCAGCCGGGGTAGACAGGTGAACACTGAAGCTTTCTTT; V gene: TRBV5-1; CDR3 length: 15; clone size: once; J gene: TRBJ1-1; D gene: -
CDR3 protein: CASSWGQGYEQYF; CDR3 DNA: TGTGCCAGCAGCTGGGGACAGGGATACGAGCAGTACTTC; V gene: TRBV5-4; CDR3 length: 13; clone size: -; J gene: TRBJ2-7; D gene: TRBD1
CDR3 protein: CASSTHGEDEKLFF; CDR3 DNA: TGTGCCAGCAGCACGCATGGAGAGGATGAAAAACTGTTTTTT; V gene: TRBV6-1; CDR3 length: 14; clone size: many; J gene: TRBJ1-4; D gene: -
CDR3 protein: CSARTGPLSYF; CDR3 DNA: TGCAGTGCTAGGACAGGACCCCTTTCGTACTTC; V gene: TRBV20-1; CDR3 length: 11; clone size: -; J gene: TRBJ2-5; D gene: -
CDR3 protein: CASSARGGTFVNSETQYF; CDR3 DNA: TGTGCCAGCAGCGCTCGGGGGGGAACATTTGTTAATAGCGAGACCCAGTACTTC; V gene: TRBV9; CDR3 length: 18; clone size: -; J gene: TRBJ2-5; D gene: TRBD2
CDR3 protein: CATREGGGGRTLFGEQFF; CDR3 DNA: TGTGCCACCAGGGAGGGAGGGGGAGGACGTACCTTATTCGGTGAGCAGTTCTTC; V gene: TRBV15; CDR3 length: 18; clone size: -; J gene: TRBJ2-1; D gene: -
CDR3 protein: CASSQGSSGWDEQFF; CDR3 DNA: TGTGCCAGCAGCCAAGGTTCTTCAGGGTGGGATGAGCAGTTCTTC; V gene: TRBV14; CDR3 length: 15; clone size: -; J gene: TRBJ2-1; D gene: -
CDR3 protein: CASSPRTSGRGEQYF; CDR3 DNA: TGTGCCAGCAGCCCAAGGACTAGCGGGAGGGGCGAGCAGTACTTC; V gene: TRBV9; CDR3 length: 15; clone size: -; J gene: TRBJ2-7; D gene: TRBD2
CDR3 protein: CASSLYAGGSTDTQYF; CDR3 DNA: TGTGCCAGCAGTTTATATGCGGGAGGTAGCACAGATACGCAGTATTTT; V gene: TRBV27; CDR3 length: 16; clone size: -; J gene: TRBJ2-3; D gene: TRBD2
CDR3 protein: CASPAGENTGELFF; CDR3 DNA: TGTGCCAGCCCGGCGGGGGAGAACACCGGGGAGCTGTTTTTT; V gene: TRBV2; CDR3 length: 14; clone size: -; J gene: TRBJ2-2; D gene: TRBD2
CDR3 protein: CASSPPHLGTGELFF; CDR3 DNA: TGTGCCAGCAGTCCCCCGCATTTAGGGACCGGGGAGCTGTTTTTT; V gene: TRBV7-2; CDR3 length: 15; clone size: -; J gene: TRBJ2-2; D gene: -
CDR3 protein: CASSPGGAGDLDEQYF; CDR3 DNA: TGCGCCAGCAGCCCGGGAGGAGCGGGAGACCTCGACGAGCAGTACTTC; V gene: TRBV4-1; CDR3 length: 16; clone size: -; J gene: TRBJ2-7; D gene: TRBD2
CDR3 protein: CASRLSGQLVNEQYF; CDR3 DNA: TGCGCCAGCAGACTTTCGGGACAGTTGGTAAACGAGCAGTACTTC; V gene: TRBV5-1; CDR3 length: 15; clone size: -; J gene: TRBJ2-7; D gene: TRBD1